The 6 T cell receptor beta chains listed next were all sequenced from one sample in a study of human T cells and chemical hapten exposure. Time point given: patch test 2, 6 weeks after DPC sensitization. Treatment noted: therapeutic diphenylcyclopropenone sensitization with weekly scalp DPC. It was from unfractionated whole blood that total RNA was extracted. TCRdb fed the RACE reads into MiXCR, producing one record per CDR3 protein. The top ten clones hold 14% to 15% of a sample with around 42,000 distinct CDR3 sequences, roughly 9% of them seen once. The sample here was whole blood, taken in connection with sensitization to the hapten diphenylcyclopropenone (DPC). Every receptor here comes from a woman younger than 45 with alopecia areata. Some clones in this sample may be carry-over from other donors' samples.

Only a few counts were recorded for this clonotype. The rearrangement uses TRBV20-1 and TRBJ1-1, with D unresolved. The CDR3 length is 11 residues. CDR1 and CDR2 (germline): DFQATT, SNEGSKA (reference sequence). Trimming removed 1 base from V and 7 bases from J, with 7 bases in between. The CDR3 protein is CSARGPGEAFF. CDR3 in DNA: TGCAGTGCTAGAGGACCCGGTGAAGCTTTCTTT.

This clonotype was seen many times. The chain joins TRBV12-3 or TRBV12-4 to TRBJ2-4; D perhaps matches TRBD2 (5 bases). CDR3 length: 13 residues. V was pared by 3 bases and J by 8 bases, with 11 bases between. The CDR3 is CASSFGVLDIQYF. The CDR3 DNA sequence: TGTGCCAGCAGTTTCGGGGTGTTGGACATTCAGTACTTC.

In this sample, this clonotype turned up many times. This chain joins TRBV6-6 and TRBJ1-5; no clear D. Germline assignment: CDR1 MNHNY and CDR2 SVGAGI (reference sequence). This CDR3 comprises 12 residues. V dropped 6 bases and J dropped 3 bases, with 6 bases sitting between them. CDR3 amino acids: CASSPDNQPQHF. CDR3 in DNA: TGTGCCAGCAGCCCCGACAATCAGCCCCAGCATTTT.

CDR3 protein: CASSQVEGGRNYGYTF. Here the CDR3 DNA reads TGCGCCAGCAGCCAAGTGGAGGGGGGGCGAAACTATGGCTACACCTTC. The V call is TRBV4-1, the J call TRBJ1-2; weak D call: TRBD1 (6 bases). This CDR3 region has 16 residues. Trimming shortened V by 1 base and J by 2 bases, and 14 bases separated the two germline ends. Germline-derived CDR1 and CDR2 are MGHRA and YSYEKL.

This clonotype was picked up many times. The chain recombines TRBV7-9 with TRBJ2-7; D is ambiguous. There are 11 residues in the CDR3. CDR1 and CDR2 from the germline V gene are SEHNR and FQNEAQ (reference sequence). The V gene lost 3 bases and the J gene lost 6 bases, with 6 bases spanning the gap. The CDR3: CASSFVGEQYF. In DNA form, the CDR3 reads TGTGCCAGCAGCTTCGTTGGCGAGCAGTACTTC.

In this sample, this clonotype turned up a few times. This chain connects TRBV20-1 to TRBJ1-1; D is ambiguous. Germline V gene lookup returns CDR1 DFQATT and CDR2 SNEGSKA (reference sequence). The V gene lost 3 bases and the J gene lost 6 bases, with 14 bases spanning the gap. This CDR3 spans 13 amino acids. The CDR3 sequence is CSAREGIGAEAFF. The CDR3 nucleotides are TGCAGTGCTAGGGAGGGTATTGGCGCTGAAGCTTTCTTT.